This entry features one T cell receptor (beta chain) sequence. As yet, its antigen is unknown. These data are taken from a study of T-cell memory formation after mild COVID-19. TCR alpha and TCR beta cDNA libraries carrying sample barcodes and UMIs were produced by 5'RACE using constant-segment primers. Each CDR3 protein is one row after TCRdb ran MiXCR on the 5' RACE reads. In the table there are hundreds of thousands of distinct CDR3 sequences, roughly 20% of which are singletons. V was shortened by 4 bases and J by 4 bases, with 3 bases between the two germline ends. Germline lookup yields CDR1 SGHVS and CDR2 FNYEAQ. This CDR3 comprises 11 residues. The study, taken as a whole, reports: Clones contracting day 15 to 85 were balanced CD4/CD8; later expanders leaned CD4+. Those CD4+ clones that contracted were mainly in CM and EM (CD8+ ones in EMRA).

The clonotype originates from an adult woman who had mild COVID-19 (a few samples of this study predate the infection). Cell type and time point are not known. This chain connects TRBV7-6 to TRBJ2-3, with unresolved D. Sequencing used PBMCs or a T cell subset sorted from them (not recorded which). The CDR3: CASSWSDTQYF. The CDR3 bases are TGTGCCAGCAGCTGGTCAGATACGCAGTATTTT.